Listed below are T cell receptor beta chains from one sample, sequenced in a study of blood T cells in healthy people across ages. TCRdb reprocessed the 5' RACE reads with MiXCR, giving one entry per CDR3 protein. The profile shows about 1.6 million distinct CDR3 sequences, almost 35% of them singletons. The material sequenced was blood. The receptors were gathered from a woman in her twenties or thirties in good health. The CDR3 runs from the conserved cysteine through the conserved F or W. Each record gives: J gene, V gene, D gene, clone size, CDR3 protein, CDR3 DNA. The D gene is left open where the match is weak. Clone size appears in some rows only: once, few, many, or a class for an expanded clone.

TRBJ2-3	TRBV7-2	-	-	CASSHSREDTQYF	TGTGCCAGCAGCCACTCTAGGGAAGATACGCAGTATTTT
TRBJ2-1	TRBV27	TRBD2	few	CASSLRLAGLTLKSGEQFF	TGTGCCAGCAGTTTGAGACTAGCGGGATTAACCTTAAAATCGGGTGAGCAGTTCTTC
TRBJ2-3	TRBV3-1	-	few	CASSLSTRGAQYF	TGTGCCAGCAGCCTTTCTACCCGTGGGGCGCAGTATTTT
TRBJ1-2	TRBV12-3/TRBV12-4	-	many	CASRGDRNYGYTF	TGTGCCAGCAGAGGAGACAGGAACTATGGCTACACCTTC
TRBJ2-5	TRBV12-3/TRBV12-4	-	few	CASGSGQRYQETQYF	TGTGCCAGCGGATCCGGACAACGGTACCAAGAGACCCAGTACTTC
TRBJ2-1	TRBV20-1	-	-	CSARALGSSYNEQFF	TGCAGTGCTAGAGCCCTAGGAAGCTCCTACAATGAGCAGTTCTTC
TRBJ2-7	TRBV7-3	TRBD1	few	CASSAYRDRTYEQYF	TGTGCCAGCAGCGCGTACCGGGACAGGACCTACGAGCAGTACTTC
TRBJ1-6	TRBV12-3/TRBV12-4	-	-	CASKEKSSYNSPLHF	TGTGCCAGCAAGGAAAAAAGCTCCTATAATTCACCCCTCCACTTT
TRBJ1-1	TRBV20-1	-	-	CSARASNSLRAFF	TGCAGTGCTAGAGCTTCCAACTCCTTGAGGGCTTTCTTT
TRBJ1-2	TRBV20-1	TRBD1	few	CSARPPGQGAYGYTF	TGCAGTGCTAGGCCCCCGGGACAGGGCGCCTATGGCTACACCTTC
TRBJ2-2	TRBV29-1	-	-	CSVDPSRTGELFF	TGCAGCGTTGATCCCTCGAGAACCGGGGAGCTGTTTTTT
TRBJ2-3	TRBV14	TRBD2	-	CASSPDSGGILDTQYF	TGTGCCAGCAGCCCCGATAGCGGGGGTATCTTAGATACGCAGTATTTT